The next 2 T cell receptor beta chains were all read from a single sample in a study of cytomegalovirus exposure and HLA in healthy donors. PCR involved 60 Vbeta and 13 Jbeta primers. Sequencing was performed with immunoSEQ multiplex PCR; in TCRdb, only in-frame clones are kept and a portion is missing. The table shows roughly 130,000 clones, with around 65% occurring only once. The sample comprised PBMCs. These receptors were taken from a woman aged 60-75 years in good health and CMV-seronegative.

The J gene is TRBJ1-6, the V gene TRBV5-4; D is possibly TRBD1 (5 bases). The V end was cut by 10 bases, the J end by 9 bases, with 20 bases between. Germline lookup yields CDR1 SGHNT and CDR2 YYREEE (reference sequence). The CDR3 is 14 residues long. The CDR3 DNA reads TGTGCCCGGTTAGAGGTGCGCGGGGGTTCACCCCTCCACTTT. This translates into CARLEVRGGSPLHF.

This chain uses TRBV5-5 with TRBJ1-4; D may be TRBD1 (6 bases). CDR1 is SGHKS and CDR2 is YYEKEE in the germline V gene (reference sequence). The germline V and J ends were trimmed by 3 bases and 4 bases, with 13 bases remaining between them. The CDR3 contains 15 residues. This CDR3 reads CASSSQDRYNEKLFF. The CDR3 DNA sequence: TGTGCCAGCAGCTCCCAGGACAGATATAATGAAAAACTGTTTTTT.